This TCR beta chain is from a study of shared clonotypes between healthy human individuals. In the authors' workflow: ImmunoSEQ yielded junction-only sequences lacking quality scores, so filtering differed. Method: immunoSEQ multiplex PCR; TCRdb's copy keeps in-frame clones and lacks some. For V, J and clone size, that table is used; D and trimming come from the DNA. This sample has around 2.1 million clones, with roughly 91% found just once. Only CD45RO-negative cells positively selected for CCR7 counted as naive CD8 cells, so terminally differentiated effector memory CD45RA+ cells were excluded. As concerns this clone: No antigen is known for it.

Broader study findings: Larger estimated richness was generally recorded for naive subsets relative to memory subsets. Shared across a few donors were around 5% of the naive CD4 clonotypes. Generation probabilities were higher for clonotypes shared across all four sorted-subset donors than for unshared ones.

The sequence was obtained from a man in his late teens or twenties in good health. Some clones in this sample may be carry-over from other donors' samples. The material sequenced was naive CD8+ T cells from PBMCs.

This CDR3 is CASSRDRNAQETQYF. DNA of the CDR3: TGCGCCAGCAGCCGGGACAGGAACGCGCAAGAGACCCAGTACTTC. The chain uses TRBV4-1 and TRBJ2-5; 8 bases are shared with TRBD1. Unmatched junction bases numbered 6, after V lost 4 bases and J lost 2 bases. The germline gives CDR1 MGHRA, CDR2 YSYEKL. The CDR3 runs to 15 residues.